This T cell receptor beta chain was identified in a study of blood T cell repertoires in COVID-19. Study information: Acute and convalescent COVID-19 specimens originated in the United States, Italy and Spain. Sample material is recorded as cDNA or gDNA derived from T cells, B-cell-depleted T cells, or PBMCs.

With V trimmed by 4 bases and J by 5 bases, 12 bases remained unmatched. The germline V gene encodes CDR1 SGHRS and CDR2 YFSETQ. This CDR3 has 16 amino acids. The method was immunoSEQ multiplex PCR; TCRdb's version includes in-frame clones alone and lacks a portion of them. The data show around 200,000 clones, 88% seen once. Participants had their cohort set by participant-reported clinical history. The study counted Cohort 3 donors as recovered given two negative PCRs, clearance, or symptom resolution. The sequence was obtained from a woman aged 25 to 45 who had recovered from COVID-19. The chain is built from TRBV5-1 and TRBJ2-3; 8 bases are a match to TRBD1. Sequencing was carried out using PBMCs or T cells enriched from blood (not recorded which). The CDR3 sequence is CASSRTGTGGGDTQYF. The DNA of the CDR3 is TGCGCCAGCAGCAGAACCGGGACAGGAGGAGGAGATACGCAGTATTTT. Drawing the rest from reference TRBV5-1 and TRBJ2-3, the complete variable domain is KAGVTQTPRYLIKTRGQQVTLSCSPISGHRSVSWYQQTPGQGLQFLFEYFSETQRNKGNFPGRFSGRQFSNSRSEMNVSTLELGDSALYLCASSRTGTGGGDTQYFGPGTRLTVL.